A single sample is the source of the 17 T cell receptor beta chains below, sequenced in a study of T cell responses to AZD1222 COVID-19 vaccine (dated by TCRdb to the early 2020s). Libraries were constructed by the immunoSEQ multiplex PCR assay. TCRdb's version of the immuneACCESS table is confined to in-frame rearrangements and falls short of the full clone set. An unresolved V gene accounts for under half of the shortfall where checked; the remainder is of unknown origin. This sample comprises some 150,000 clones, about 92% of them detected only once. The ten most abundant clones make up less than 4.5% of the sample. The sample's time point label, in plain terms: baseline before first vaccination. Read against the paper, the sample's treatment or condition label means: meningococcal conjugate vaccine given as trial control. The sequences come from peripheral blood, collected on day 0 of MenACWY control vaccination. These receptors all come from an adult in good health.

This rearrangement joins TRBV11-2 to TRBJ1-3; no firm D call. The CDR3 runs to 14 residues. V was clipped by 6 bases and J by 0 bases, with 9 bases between them. Germline V lookup: CDR1 SGHAT, CDR2 FQNNGV. The CDR3 loop is CASRRQPSGNTIYF. The CDR3 DNA is TGTGCCAGCAGAAGACAACCCTCTGGAAACACCATATATTTT.

This CDR3 reads CAISETRGPNEKLFF. The DNA for the CDR3 is TGTGCCATCAGTGAGACCAGGGGCCCTAATGAAAAACTGTTTTTT. The V and J genes are TRBV10-3 and TRBJ1-4, with D possibly matching TRBD1 (6 bases). This CDR3 contains 15 residues. V lost 2 bases and J 3 bases, leaving 10 bases between the germline ends. CDR1 is ENHRY and CDR2 is SYGVKD in the germline V gene.

The chain is built from TRBV6-5 and TRBJ1-4; a weak D match, TRBD1 (5 bases). CDR3 length: 15 amino acids. Germline values: CDR1 MNHEY, CDR2 SVGAGI. V gave up 7 bases and J gave up 7 bases, with 19 bases separating them. This CDR3 reads CASTYQAGLSEKLFF. CDR3 nucleotide sequence: TGTGCCAGCACCTACCAAGCAGGGCTCAGTGAAAAACTGTTTTTT.

The chain links TRBV3-1 (or the pseudogene TRBV3-2) to TRBJ1-6, with TRBD1 as a possible D gene (5 bases). Per the germline V gene, CDR1 is LGHDT and CDR2 is YNNKEL (reference sequence). V shed 0 bases and J shed 10 bases, with 16 bases lying between them. The CDR3 loop spans 16 amino acids. The CDR3 sequence is CASSQERDYPISPLHF. CDR3 in DNA: TGTGCCAGCAGCCAAGAACGGGACTACCCGATCTCACCCCTCCACTTT.

This chain connects TRBV5-1 to TRBJ2-7; tentatively, D is TRBD1 (6 bases). The V and J ends lost 4 bases and 2 bases respectively, with 10 bases between them. This CDR3 has 13 residues. Germline V lookup: CDR1 SGHRS, CDR2 YFSETQ. CDR3 nucleotide sequence: TGCGCCAGCAGCCTCCGGGACACCTACGAGCAGTACTTC. Its protein product is CASSLRDTYEQYF.

J is TRBJ2-7 and V is TRBV28, with a tentative D call TRBD2 (5 bases). V shed 2 bases and J shed 2 bases, with 10 bases lying between them. The CDR3 is 14 residues long. The germline CDR1 and CDR2 sequences are MDHEN and SYDVKM. DNA for the CDR3: TGTGCCAGCAGTTTAAAGGACTCTCCCTACGAGCAGTACTTC. This sequence encodes CASSLKDSPYEQYF.

This clone was detected only once. The chain employs TRBV7-2 and TRBJ2-7; no definite D call. V lost 0 bases and J lost 3, with 6 bases in between. The germline V gene encodes CDR1 SGHTA and CDR2 FQGNSA. This CDR3 region has 13 residues. This CDR3 is CASSLADGYEQYF. In DNA form, the CDR3 reads TGTGCCAGCAGCTTAGCGGATGGCTACGAGCAGTACTTC.

This clone has only a few counts. The chain couples TRBV5-4 to TRBJ2-7, with 7 bases aligning to TRBD1. This CDR3 is 13 amino acids long. Germline trimming cut 4 bases from V and 4 bases from J; bases unmatched to any gene: 5. CDR1 and CDR2 (germline): SGHNT, YYREEE (reference sequence). The CDR3 DNA follows: TGTGCCAGCAGCCCGGGGACAGCTTACGAGCAGTACTTC. It encodes CASSPGTAYEQYF.

The genes are TRBV7-9 and TRBJ1-4; tentatively, D is TRBD1 (6 bases). The CDR3 length is 14 residues. Germline V CDR1 and CDR2: SEHNR, FQNEAQ (reference sequence). The V and J ends lost 5 bases and 4 bases respectively, with 11 bases between them. In DNA, the CDR3 is TGTGCCAGCAGCCAAGGACAGTATAATGAAAAACTGTTTTTT. Translation: CASSQGQYNEKLFF.

The J gene is TRBJ2-1, the V gene TRBV15; 9 bases line up with TRBD2. This CDR3 is 18 amino acids long. Germline-derived CDR1 and CDR2 are LNHNV and YYDKDF (reference sequence). The V and J ends lost 1 base and 3 bases, in that order; junction bases with no gene match: 10. The CDR3 spells CATSRVRLTSGFYNEQFF. The CDR3 DNA is TGTGCCACCAGCAGAGTAAGGCTTACTAGCGGGTTCTACAATGAGCAGTTCTTC.

J is TRBJ1-6 and V is TRBV30, with D perhaps matching TRBD1 (5 bases). This CDR3 region has 13 residues. CDR1 is GTSNPN and CDR2 is SVGIG in the germline V gene (reference sequence). Between the trimmed V and J ends, which lost 3 bases and 10 bases, there was a span of 13 bases. The CDR3 sequence: CAWRAGPGSPLHF. CDR3 nucleotide sequence: TGTGCCTGGAGGGCAGGGCCGGGGTCACCCCTCCACTTT.

This clone appeared once. V usage is TRBV5-1 and J usage is TRBJ2-2, with 10 bases aligning to TRBD1. This CDR3 contains 15 residues. Unmatched junction bases numbered 5, after V lost 3 bases and J lost 6 bases. Germline loops: CDR1 SGHRS, CDR2 YFSETQ. CDR3 in amino acids: CASSSGTGEPGELFF. Here the CDR3 DNA reads TGCGCCAGCAGCTCTGGGACAGGGGAACCCGGGGAGCTGTTTTTT.

The rearrangement joins TRBV2 to TRBJ1-1; D is unclear. This CDR3 is built from 12 residues. Germline loops: CDR1 SNHLY, CDR2 FYNNEI. The germline V and J ends were trimmed by 4 bases and 7 bases, with 10 bases remaining between them. The CDR3 reads CASSVTDFEAFF. The CDR3 DNA sequence: TGTGCCAGCAGTGTAACAGACTTTGAAGCTTTCTTT.

J is TRBJ1-5 and V is TRBV30; a weak D match, TRBD1 (5 bases). The CDR3 is 14 residues long. V was cut by 0 bases and J by 6 bases, with 12 bases left in between. Germline V gives CDR1 GTSNPN, CDR2 SVGIG (reference sequence). CDR3 residues: CAWSVKGDGQPQHF. In DNA form, the CDR3 reads TGTGCCTGGAGTGTAAAAGGGGATGGTCAGCCCCAGCATTTT.

V and J are TRBV28 and TRBJ1-4; D gene unclear. The germline V gene encodes CDR1 MDHEN and CDR2 SYDVKM. The V gene lost 6 bases and the J gene lost 5 bases, with 16 bases spanning the gap. CDR3 length: 15 amino acids. The CDR3 DNA sequence: TGTGCCAGCAGCCGCCTTGGACTGGAGAATGAAAAACTGTTTTTT. It specifies CASSRLGLENEKLFF.

V is TRBV7-6 and J is TRBJ2-1, with D unresolved. Germline CDR1 and CDR2: SGHVS and FNYEAQ. This CDR3 has 13 residues. Trimming took 5 bases from V and 6 from J, leaving 11 bases between them. CDR3 sequence (DNA): TGTGCCAGCAGCCCCCGCACGGGCAATGAGCAGTTCTTC. It codes for CASSPRTGNEQFF.

Notes on this clone: The sample carries other DNA sequences with the same CDR3. The chain links TRBV29-1 to TRBJ2-7; 7 bases map to TRBD2. Unmatched junction bases numbered 0, after V lost 6 bases and J lost 1 base. CDR1 is SQVTM, CDR2 ANQGSEA, per germline. This CDR3 spans 11 amino acids. CDR3 in amino acids: CSVGGSYEQYF. The CDR3 DNA is TGCAGCGTGGGAGGGTCCTACGAGCAGTACTTC.